The entry that follows covers one T cell receptor beta chain sequence. This clone is a singleton in its sample. Its antigen target is currently unknown. One base away there is no much larger clone; base qualities are not given. The record originates from a study of blood T cell repertoires in COVID-19 (dated by TCRdb to 2019 to 2021). At the level of the whole study: Collaborator samples came from the United States, Italy and Spain and covered acute and convalescent phases of COVID-19. The material from the prospective study consisted of cDNA or gDNA derived from T cells, B-cell-depleted T cells, or PBMCs. Deeply sampled blood TCRbeta repertoires from subjects exposed to, actively infected with, or recovered from COVID-19 were included in the dataset. The repertoires were made available in a free public database intended to serve as a resource for research on the immune response to SARS-CoV-2. The samples were drawn from two sources: the first 160 participants of the ongoing ImmuneRACE study, and 1,000 to 1,500 subjects contributed by 6 global collaborators. The sample metadata nearly always contained a de-identified subject ID, COVID-19 status, age in years and sex. Where available, HLA class I and class II types were obtained from metadata supplied by the sample provider rather than from assay-based typing. Results the study describes overall, beyond this receptor: How much clinical and demographic metadata was included differed by source and by participant, and the metadata was provided uncurated.

Measured from the cysteine to the phenylalanine, the CDR3 is 15 residues long. Only the CDR3 portion is preserved as DNA: 45 bases, with reading frame beginning at the first base. From a lookup of the germline V gene, CDR1 and CDR2 are KGHSH and LQKENI. Trimming at the junction amounts to 3 bases on V and 1 base on J, and the germline ends lie 12 bases apart. TCRbeta CDR3 regions were amplified from genomic DNA using the immunoSEQ Assay, a bias-controlled multiplex PCR. On the study's bioinformatics: The number of nucleated cells in each sample was estimated from the amplification of reference gene primers within the assay. To quantify the absolute abundance of each unique TCRbeta CDR3 rearrangement, sequence reads were collapsed and filtered. For each sample, productive Simpson clonality was calculated as the square root of Simpson's diversity index across productive rearrangements. Not all clones reach the TCRdb copy of this immuneACCESS table, which keeps in-frame sequences only. Checked studies attribute under half of the gap to unresolved V genes and leave the rest unexplained. V and J calls and clone size come straight from that table; D and trimming were deduced from the DNA. This sample has some 380,000 clones in its table, and approximately 89% of those were observed once. The ten top clones hold 1% to 1.5% of the sample.

In the prospective study, participants were about 18 to 95 years old, resided in about two dozen geographic areas of the United States, and were enrolled through a virtual design. Cohort assignment in the prospective study relied on participant-reported clinical history from a screening survey and a study questionnaire. ImmuneRACE Cohort 3 recovered participants were defined by two consecutive negative NP/OP PCR tests, healthcare professional clearance, or symptom resolution. In the prospective study, mobile phlebotomists collected whole blood, serum and a nasopharyngeal or oropharyngeal swab from each participant. Over a roughly 2-month period, participants in the prospective study had the option of providing additional blood draws and questionnaires. Before DNA extraction, prospective study blood samples were shipped either frozen or at room temperature.

The source material was PBMCs or T cells enriched from blood (not recorded which). The TCR was taken from a man aged 30 to 39 who had recovered from COVID-19. This sequence uses TRBV18 and TRBJ1-1; the D gene is possibly TRBD1, with 6 bases matching. Here is the DNA: TGTGCCAGCTCACCCCAAGGACAGAAGAACACTGAAGCTTTCTTT. The translation is CASSPQGQKNTEAFF. Reference TRBV18 and TRBJ1-1 genes cover what lies past the CDR3, so the full variable domain is NAGVMQNPRHLVRRRGQEARLRCSPMKGHSHVYWYRQLPEEGLKFMVYLQKENIIDESGMPKERFSAEFPKEGPSILRIQQVVRGDSAAYFCASSPQGQKNTEAFFGQGTRLTVV.